This T cell receptor (beta chain) was documented in a study of human T cells and chemical hapten exposure. Turning to the study itself: Alopecia areata, totalis or universalis was found in mostly female patients. General study points: Clustering by CDR3 similarity yielded significantly more large clusters from expanded TCRs than controls.

TCRdb reprocessed the RACE reads via MiXCR and lists one record per CDR3 protein. The repertoire consists of about 54,000 distinct CDR3 sequences, with over 9.5% occurring once and the leading ten covering 1.7%. This clonotype was seen many times. Its antigen is unidentified. Time point: patch test 2, 6 weeks after DPC sensitization. Indicated treatment: therapeutic diphenylcyclopropenone sensitization with weekly scalp DPC. Sequenced material: whole blood, taken in connection with sensitization to the hapten diphenylcyclopropenone (DPC). The receptor's source is a woman between 50 and 59 years old with alopecia areata. Some clones in this sample may be carry-over from other donors' samples.

CDR3 nucleotide sequence: TGTGCCAGCGGCCGGGTCCACGAGCAGTACTTC. Translation: CASGRVHEQYF. The chain combines TRBV12-3 or TRBV12-4 with TRBJ2-7; D is ambiguous. Trimming shortened V by 8 bases and J by 5 bases, and 10 bases separated the two germline ends. This CDR3 contains 11 residues.